This T cell receptor (beta chain) was identified in a study of CD8 T cells in ankylosing spondylitis. The germline V gene encodes CDR1 DFQATT and CDR2 SNEGSKA (reference sequence). This CDR3 has 15 residues. V shed 0 bases and J 6 bases; nucleotides not matched to a gene: 3. This clonotype was seen a handful of times. Its antigen is undetermined. Quantitative 5'-RACE with molecular barcodes generated TCR beta libraries. TCRdb reanalysed the 5' RACE reads using MiXCR and keeps one entry per CDR3 protein. The table shows around 140,000 distinct CDR3 sequences, with 9.5% to 12% occurring only once. Study-level points and caveats: Previous work reported some of these motif variants in the synovial fluid and blood of reactive arthritis. Eight or nine highly homologous variants made up a TCR beta motif that seemed to typify ankylosing spondylitis blood. Matched synovial fluid from ankylosing spondylitis patients was reported to be enriched for disease-linked clones.

The sample consisted of blood, either unsorted or a sorted T cell fraction (not recorded which). This chain links TRBV20-1 with TRBJ2-3, with 13 positions matching TRBD2. The sequence derives from a female donor with ankylosing spondylitis or in good health (not recorded which). The DNA of the CDR3 is TGCAGTGCTAGAGAGGGGACTAGCGGGACGGATACGCAGTATTTT. It codes for CSAREGTSGTDTQYF.